In its sample, the clone carrying this TCR beta chain was seen a few times. The sample belongs to a study of cytotoxic CD8 clonotypes in ibrutinib-treated CLL. The protocol was immunoSEQ multiplex PCR, while the TCRdb copy is restricted to in-frame clones and leaves out a portion. Among roughly 29,000 clones listed, 45% to 60% were seen once. The germline V gene has CDR1 KGHSH and CDR2 LQKENI. The V end was cut by 4 bases, the J end by 1 base, with 5 bases between. CDR3 length: 12 residues. This sequence joins TRBV18 and TRBJ2-7; no reliable D call. This receptor was taken from a human donor with chronic lymphocytic leukemia. The sample consisted of PBMCs, taken before ibrutinib treatment. The CDR3 is CASSLGSYEQYF. The CDR3 coding sequence is TGTGCCAGCTCACTCGGGTCCTACGAGCAGTACTTC.